This TCR beta chain was identified in a study of blood T cell repertoires in COVID-19. The wider study: The United States, Italy and Spain were the sources of the acute and convalescent COVID-19 samples. PBMCs, B-cell-depleted T cells, or T cells provided the cDNA or gDNA that made up the material.

Germline V gene sequence: CDR1 SGHRS, CDR2 YFSETQ. This CDR3 is 16 amino acids long. Unmatched junction bases numbered 4, after V lost 2 bases and J lost 6 bases. Authors' analysis steps: Using reference gene primer amplification, nucleated cell counts were estimated. Profiled with immunoSEQ multiplex PCR; TCRdb holds only in-frame clones, not every one. V and J calls and clone size are those listed in that table; D and trimming were worked out from the DNA. This table holds tens of thousands of clones, roughly 89% found once. Specimen: peripheral blood. The origin of this receptor is a man aged 80 or over with acute or convalescent COVID-19. This sequence joins TRBV5-1 and TRBJ2-1; TRBD2 matches 14 bases. CDR3 in DNA: TGCGCCAGCAGCTTTCTGACTAGCGGGGGGGCCAATGAGCAGTTCTTC. This gives the protein CASSFLTSGGANEQFF.